This entry describes one T cell receptor (beta chain). The antigen is unknown. Profiled with immunoSEQ multiplex PCR; TCRdb holds only in-frame clones, not every one. This sample has 50,000 to 75,000 clones, with about 94% found just once. This sample is part of a study of graft-versus-host responses after intestinal transplantation. In the study overall: Transplants given to recipients were multivisceral, liver-intestinal, or isolated intestinal. Anti-thymocyte globulin served as induction for all recipients, who then took tacrolimus and steroids for about 3 years.

General study results and limits: Early post-transplant HvG declines tracked with peak circulating GvH clone levels. Recipient marrow contained GvH clones, some of which appeared first in ileum or blood.

There are 15 residues in the CDR3. With 6 bases clipped from V and 2 bases from J, the junction kept 6 bases outside the gene matches. Germline V CDR1 and CDR2: SGHTA, FQGTGA. This chain joins TRBV7-3 and TRBJ2-3; 9 bases agree with TRBD1. The receptor comes from a human donor who was the organ donor for an intestinal transplant. This specimen consisted of unstimulated CD4+ T cells sorted from spleen or lymph node cells, obtained before transplant. This CDR3 reads CASSKQGAVTDTQYF. The DNA for the CDR3 is TGTGCCAGCAGTAAACAGGGGGCGGTCACAGATACGCAGTATTTT.